These T cell receptor beta chains were read from a single sample in a study of vaccination and CD4 T cells after COVID-19. MiXCR, run by TCRdb on the PCR reads, gives a single entry per CDR3 protein. Of about 29,000 distinct CDR3 sequences in the sample, approximately 49% were seen once. Sequenced here: CD4+ T cells from blood, sampled about 7 months after SARS-CoV-2 vaccination. The source is a human donor who had recovered from COVID-19. The CDR3 runs from the conserved cysteine through the conserved F or W. D genes are given only for firm matches. Clone size appears in some rows only: once, few, many, or a class for an expanded clone.

J gene,V gene,CDR3 length,clone size,D gene,CDR3 protein,CDR3 DNA
TRBJ1-1,TRBV6-2/TRBV6-3,12,.,.,CASSDPGQEAFF,TGTGCCAGCAGTGATCCCGGACAGGAAGCTTTCTTT
TRBJ1-2,TRBV20-1,17,.,TRBD1,CSARAPQTGHPIYGYTF,TGCAGTGCTAGAGCTCCTCAGACAGGGCACCCCATCTATGGCTACACCTTC
TRBJ2-5,TRBV20-1,13,.,.,CSARGGSQETQYF,TGCAGTGCTAGAGGAGGATCCCAAGAGACCCAGTACTTC
TRBJ2-7,TRBV7-2,15,few,.,CASSFSSGVPYEQYF,TGTGCCAGCAGCTTCTCGTCCGGGGTCCCCTACGAGCAGTACTTC
TRBJ2-3,TRBV12-3/TRBV12-4,12,.,.,CASSGTGDTQYF,TGTGCCAGCAGCGGGACTGGAGATACGCAGTATTTT
TRBJ2-3,TRBV11-2,14,.,TRBD1,CASSRTGNTDTQYF,TGTGCCAGCAGTCGGACAGGGAACACAGATACGCAGTATTTT
TRBJ1-2,TRBV6-1,13,.,.,CASSESINYGYTF,TGTGCCAGCAGTGAATCCATTAACTATGGCTACACCTTC
TRBJ2-2,TRBV6-1,11,.,.,CASSNTGELFF,TGTGCCAGCAGCAACACCGGGGAGCTGTTTTTT
TRBJ2-7,TRBV20-1,14,few,.,CSARDRGALYEQYF,TGCAGTGCTAGAGACCGGGGCGCGCTCTACGAGCAGTACTTC
TRBJ1-5,TRBV6-1,14,few,.,CASTSGPSNQPQHF,TGTGCCAGCACCTCAGGTCCGAGCAATCAGCCCCAGCATTTT
TRBJ2-5,TRBV7-9,14,.,TRBD2,CASSSGGGGKTQYF,TGTGCCAGCAGCTCCGGTGGGGGGGGAAAGACCCAGTACTTC
TRBJ2-2,TRBV7-9,13,once,.,CASRLGGSGELFF,TGTGCCAGCAGATTAGGGGGTTCCGGGGAGCTGTTTTTT
TRBJ2-7,TRBV10-1,15,.,.,CASSESMLGGGEQYF,TGCGCCAGCAGTGAGTCGATGTTAGGAGGCGGCGAGCAGTACTTC
TRBJ2-7,TRBV2,14,.,.,CASRGALSSYEQYF,TGTGCCAGCAGGGGAGCGTTGAGCTCCTACGAGCAGTACTTC
TRBJ2-5,TRBV20-1,13,.,.,CSARDSLPETQYF,TGCAGTGCTAGAGATAGCCTGCCGGAGACCCAGTACTTC
TRBJ2-5,TRBV5-4,15,few,TRBD2,CASSGGVGAQETQYF,TGTGCCAGCAGCGGGGGGGTAGGGGCCCAAGAGACCCAGTACTTC
TRBJ2-7,TRBV28,12,.,.,CASNRISYEQYF,TGTGCCAGCAATCGAATATCCTACGAGCAGTACTTC
TRBJ2-5,TRBV2,19,.,.,CASGGGQGIPSGRGETQYF,TGTGCCAGCGGCGGGGGACAGGGAATTCCTAGCGGGAGAGGGGAGACCCAGTACTTC
TRBJ2-1,TRBV19,15,.,TRBD2,CASSMGLATYNEQFF,TGTGCCAGTAGTATGGGACTAGCTACCTACAATGAGCAGTTCTTC
TRBJ1-2,TRBV11-3,15,.,.,CASRWEIWDNYGYTF,TGTGCCAGCAGGTGGGAGATATGGGATAACTATGGCTACACCTTC
TRBJ2-2,TRBV7-9,15,.,.,CASSSPGTNTGELFF,TGTGCCAGCAGTTCCCCCGGGACAAACACCGGGGAGCTGTTTTTT
TRBJ2-7,TRBV20-1,15,few,TRBD2,CSASGKGGGSYEQYF,TGCAGTGCTAGCGGAAAGGGCGGGGGATCCTACGAGCAGTACTTC
TRBJ2-2,TRBV2,13,few,.,CASSRGTSGELFF,TGTGCCAGCAGTAGGGGGACTTCCGGGGAGCTGTTTTTT
TRBJ2-3,TRBV6-2/TRBV6-3,12,few,.,CASREGADTQYF,TGTGCCAGCAGGGAGGGGGCAGATACGCAGTATTTT
TRBJ2-7,TRBV20-1,13,few,.,CSARDQQGYEQYF,TGCAGTGCTAGAGATCAACAGGGCTACGAGCAGTACTTC
TRBJ1-3,TRBV20-1,15,.,.,CSARTDSLSGNTIYF,TGCAGTGCTAGGACGGATTCCCTCTCTGGAAACACCATATATTTT
TRBJ2-7,TRBV27,15,.,TRBD1,CASSLSGQGIYEQYF,TGTGCCAGCAGTTTATCTGGACAGGGGATCTACGAGCAGTACTTC
TRBJ2-1,TRBV29-1,13,.,.,CSVDGGAAGMQFF,TGCAGCGTTGATGGGGGGGCAGCGGGAATGCAGTTCTTC
TRBJ1-6,TRBV20-1,14,few,TRBD1,CSARDGQGTSPLHF,TGCAGTGCTAGAGATGGACAGGGGACTTCACCCCTCCACTTT
TRBJ2-3,TRBV6-1,14,few,.,CASSESGGPDTQYF,TGTGCCAGCAGTGAAAGCGGCGGGCCAGATACGCAGTATTTT
TRBJ2-5,TRBV2,14,few,.,CASSLTRDPPTQYF,TGTGCCAGCAGTCTGACTAGGGACCCACCGACCCAGTACTTC
TRBJ2-5,TRBV7-9,13,.,.,CASSFPARETQYF,TGTGCCAGCAGCTTTCCAGCTAGAGAGACCCAGTACTTC
TRBJ1-1,TRBV25-1,11,.,.,CASSEYMEAFF,TGTGCCAGCAGTGAATATATGGAAGCTTTCTTT
TRBJ2-5,TRBV20-1,18,few,TRBD1,CSARDPGQGASLGETQYF,TGCAGTGCTAGAGACCCGGGACAGGGGGCAAGTTTGGGGGAGACCCAGTACTTC
TRBJ1-1,TRBV6-5,14,few,.,CASSYGGGNTEAFF,TGTGCCAGCAGTTATGGGGGAGGGAACACTGAAGCTTTCTTT
TRBJ2-7,TRBV20-1,15,.,TRBD2,CSARGLAGSQGEQYF,TGCAGTGCTAGAGGACTAGCGGGATCCCAAGGCGAGCAGTACTTC
TRBJ2-2,TRBV7-3,15,.,TRBD2,CASSKTSAFTGELFF,TGTGCCAGCAGCAAGACTAGCGCCTTCACCGGGGAGCTGTTTTTT
TRBJ2-7,TRBV20-1,16,.,TRBD2,CSAPFSGTSKTYEQYF,TGCAGTGCCCCGTTTAGCGGGACATCCAAGACCTACGAGCAGTACTTC
TRBJ2-7,TRBV20-1,16,once,.,CSARDPRSGTGYEQYF,TGCAGTGCTAGAGATCCACGAAGCGGCACAGGCTACGAGCAGTACTTC
TRBJ2-7,TRBV20-1,14,.,.,CSAPASGGSYEQYF,TGCAGTGCCCCCGCGAGCGGAGGTTCCTACGAGCAGTACTTC
TRBJ2-3,TRBV7-2,16,.,TRBD2,CASSFLAGDTTDTQYF,TGTGCCAGCAGCTTTCTAGCGGGAGATACCACAGATACGCAGTATTTT
TRBJ2-5,TRBV28,12,.,.,CASSLSSKTQYF,TGTGCCAGCAGTTTATCATCGAAGACCCAGTACTTC
TRBJ1-5,TRBV6-1,12,.,.,CASSGGNQPQHF,TGTGCCAGCAGTGGGGGAAATCAGCCCCAGCATTTT
TRBJ2-1,TRBV7-2,15,.,TRBD2,CASSLVPGRADEQFF,TGTGCCAGCAGCTTAGTACCCGGGAGGGCCGATGAGCAGTTCTTC
TRBJ1-6,TRBV27,15,few,TRBD1,CASTSGTGHNSPLHF,TGTGCCAGCACCTCCGGGACAGGCCATAATTCACCCCTCCACTTT
TRBJ1-2,TRBV15,16,.,.,CATSREKQVFEYGYTF,TGTGCCACCAGCAGAGAGAAGCAGGTTTTCGAGTATGGCTACACCTTC
TRBJ1-1,TRBV28,15,.,TRBD1,CASILREGARTEAFF,TGTGCCAGCATCCTTAGGGAGGGGGCTCGCACTGAAGCTTTCTTT
TRBJ2-3,TRBV11-2,14,.,.,CASSLRGAPDTQYF,TGTGCCAGCAGCCTAAGGGGGGCGCCCGATACGCAGTATTTT
TRBJ1-2,TRBV7-3,15,.,TRBD1,CASSPGTGTGVGYTF,TGTGCCAGCAGCCCAGGGACCGGGACAGGGGTAGGCTACACCTTC
TRBJ1-1,TRBV6-1,12,.,.,CASSGQGRDAFF,TGTGCCAGCAGTGGTCAGGGCAGGGACGCTTTCTTT
TRBJ2-7,TRBV29-1,14,.,.,CSVAVSTSVLEQYF,TGCAGCGTTGCGGTTAGTACTTCGGTGCTTGAGCAGTACTTC
TRBJ2-3,TRBV7-3,15,.,.,CASSLTGDPAGEQYF,TGTGCCAGCAGCTTAACGGGGGACCCCGCCGGGGAGCAGTATTTT
TRBJ2-7,TRBV21-1,15,.,.,CASGLPNPGGDEQYF,TGTGCCAGCGGCCTACCAAATCCGGGGGGGGACGAGCAGTACTTC
TRBJ1-4,TRBV20-1,15,once,.,CSAQEYREANEKLFF,TGCAGTGCACAAGAGTACAGGGAAGCTAATGAAAAACTGTTTTTT
TRBJ2-5,TRBV24-1,16,.,.,CATSDPIVRGGETQYF,TGTGCCACCAGTGATCCTATTGTCAGGGGCGGCGAGACCCAGTACTTC
TRBJ2-3,TRBV30,12,.,TRBD1,CAWSRDRVTQYF,TGTGCCTGGAGTAGAGACAGGGTCACGCAGTATTTT
TRBJ1-1,TRBV20-1,13,.,.,CSAGGRGNTEAFF,TGCAGTGCTGGGGGACGAGGAAACACTGAAGCTTTCTTT
TRBJ2-5,TRBV20-1,16,.,TRBD2,CSARDRLAGGLETQYF,TGCAGTGCTAGAGATCGCCTAGCGGGAGGTTTGGAGACCCAGTACTTC
TRBJ2-2,TRBV4-1,20,.,TRBD1,CASSQLPVRTGRRNTGELFF,TGCGCCAGCAGCCAACTCCCCGTTCGGACAGGGAGGCGGAACACCGGGGAGCTGTTTTTT
TRBJ1-1,TRBV20-1,18,.,.,CSARPQFIRDPSFRKAFF,TGCAGTGCTAGACCGCAATTTATCCGGGACCCCTCTTTTCGAAAAGCTTTCTTT